Listed below are T cell receptor beta chains from one sample, sequenced in a study of response to subunit inactivated influenza vaccine. TCRdb fed the RT-PCR reads into MiXCR, producing one record per CDR3 protein. Among about 700,000 distinct CDR3 sequences listed, 15% to 19% were seen once. Sequencing was performed on PBMCs from blood, taken 11 to 12 days after vaccination. These receptors were obtained from a middle-aged man who received an inactivated influenza vaccine. Each CDR3 is given with its conserved first and last residue. Fields, in order: J gene, D gene, V gene, CDR3 length, clone size, CDR3 DNA, CDR3 protein. D genes are given only for firm matches. Where a row states a size, it is once, few, many or the class of an expanded clone; other rows omit it.

TRBJ2-3 . TRBV6-5 12 . TGTGCCAGCAGCACCAGGGAGACTACGCAGTATTTT CASSTRETTQYF
TRBJ2-7 TRBD2 TRBV19 15 . TGTGCCAGTAGTATGGATAGCGGGGGTTCCTACGAGCAGTACTTC CASSMDSGGSYEQYF
TRBJ2-7 . TRBV18 17 few TGTGCCAGCTCAACTACCGGGACGGGAAGCTACTCCTACGAGCAGTACTTC CASSTTGTGSYSYEQYF
TRBJ2-7 TRBD1 TRBV10-3 15 few TGTGCCATCAGTGCGGGGAGGACAGGGGACAGGGAGCAGTACTTC CAISAGRTGDREQYF
TRBJ2-2 TRBD2 TRBV7-2 15 few TGTGCCAGCAGCGTGATCGCGGGAGGCACCGGGGAGCTGTTTTTT CASSVIAGGTGELFF
TRBJ1-5 . TRBV15 14 many TGTGCCACTGGGATTTCAGGTCACAATCAGCCCCAGCATTTT CATGISGHNQPQHF
TRBJ2-7 . TRBV18 13 many TGTGCCAGCTCAACCGGGACATCCTACGAGCAGTACTTC CASSTGTSYEQYF
TRBJ2-5 . TRBV7-7 13 . TGTGCTAGCAGCTTCCAACAGGGTGAGACCCAGTACTTC CASSFQQGETQYF
TRBJ2-2 TRBD1 TRBV4-3 18 . TGCGCCAGCAGCCAAGATCTGAGGCAGGGGGCGAACACCGGGGAGCTGTTTTTT CASSQDLRQGANTGELFF
TRBJ2-1 . TRBV20-1 16 few TGCAGTGCTCCCGCTGGGACCTTGGGATCCTACAATGAGCAGTTCTTC CSAPAGTLGSYNEQFF
TRBJ2-5 TRBD1 TRBV7-8 16 . TGTGCCAGCAGCTTATCCCCCGACAGGGGGCTAGAGACCCAGTACTTC CASSLSPDRGLETQYF
TRBJ2-1 TRBD2 TRBV6-1 18 many TGTGCCAGCAAAAGTTTAGTAGCGGGAGGTGTTTCCTACAATGAGCAGTTCTTC CASKSLVAGGVSYNEQFF
TRBJ2-5 TRBD2 TRBV2 14 . TGTGCCAGCAGTTCAAGCGGGGTCCGGGAGACCCAGTACTTC CASSSSGVRETQYF
TRBJ2-3 . TRBV19 17 . TGTGCCAGTTCCGGCCCCTTTACATGGGCGAGCACAGATACGCAGTATTTT CASSGPFTWASTDTQYF
TRBJ2-3 . TRBV12-3/TRBV12-4 13 . TGTGCCATTACCGACAGGACCACAGATACGCAGTATTTT CAITDRTTDTQYF
TRBJ2-1 . TRBV7-3 15 . TGTGCCAGCAGCTTAAGCGGGGCTCATGCGACTGAGCAGTTCTTC CASSLSGAHATEQFF
TRBJ2-7 . TRBV20-1 13 few TGCAGTGCTAGAGCCCCGACTAGTGTCGAGCAGTACTTC CSARAPTSVEQYF
TRBJ1-2 . TRBV5-1 14 few TGCGCCAGCAGCTTGGGAACAGGGCCACAGGGCTACACCTTC CASSLGTGPQGYTF
TRBJ2-2 . TRBV7-3 16 few TGTGCCAGCAGCCCCCGGCGAGCAGGGAGTGGCGGGGAGCTGTTTTTT CASSPRRAGSGGELFF
TRBJ1-4 TRBD1 TRBV5-6 16 few TGTGCCAGCAGCTTAAAACAGGGGTCAACTAATGAAAAACTGTTTTTT CASSLKQGSTNEKLFF
TRBJ1-2 . TRBV10-2 14 few TGCGCCAGCAGTCCGGGGTCAATGAACTATGGCTACACCTTC CASSPGSMNYGYTF
TRBJ1-5 . TRBV4-2 14 . TGTGCCAGCAGCCAAGAAGGCCCGGGGTCGCCCCAGCATTTT CASSQEGPGSPQHF
TRBJ2-3 TRBD2 TRBV20-1 15 . TGCAGTGGAGCCTGGACTAGCGGTATTACAGATACGCAGTATTTT CSGAWTSGITDTQYF
TRBJ1-5 . TRBV3-1 15 . TGTGCCAGCAGCCAAGGGGACATACGGGGTCAGCCCCAGCATTTT CASSQGDIRGQPQHF
TRBJ2-1 . TRBV9 12 . TGTGCCAGCAGTAACCGGGCTAATCGGCAGTTCTTC CASSNRANRQFF
TRBJ1-2 . TRBV27 13 few TGTGCCAGCAGGCCCAACCTTAACTATGGCTACACCTTC CASRPNLNYGYTF
TRBJ2-3 TRBD1 TRBV29-1 13 . TGCAGCGCCCGACAGGGGTTCCCAGATACGCAGTATTTT CSARQGFPDTQYF
TRBJ1-6 . TRBV5-5 16 . TGTGCCAGCAGCTTGGAGCAGGGCACACGTAATTCACCCCTCCACTTT CASSLEQGTRNSPLHF
TRBJ2-5 TRBD1 TRBV6-1 14 few TGTGCCAGCAGTGAAGGGACAGGGGGAGAGACCCAGTACTTC CASSEGTGGETQYF